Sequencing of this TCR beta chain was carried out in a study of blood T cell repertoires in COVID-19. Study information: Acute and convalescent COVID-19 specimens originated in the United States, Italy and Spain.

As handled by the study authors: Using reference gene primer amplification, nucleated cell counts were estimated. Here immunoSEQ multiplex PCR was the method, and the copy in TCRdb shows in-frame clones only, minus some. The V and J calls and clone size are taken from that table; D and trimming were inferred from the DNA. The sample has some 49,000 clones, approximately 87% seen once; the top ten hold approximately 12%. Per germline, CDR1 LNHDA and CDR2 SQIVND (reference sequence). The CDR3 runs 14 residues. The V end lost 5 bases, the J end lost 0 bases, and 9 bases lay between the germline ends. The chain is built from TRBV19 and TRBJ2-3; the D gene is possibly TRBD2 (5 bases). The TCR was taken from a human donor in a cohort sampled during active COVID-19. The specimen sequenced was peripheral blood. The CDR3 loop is CASSGRGSTDTQYF. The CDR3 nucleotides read TGTGCCAGTAGTGGACGGGGAAGCACAGATACGCAGTATTTT.